These 30 T cell receptor beta chains were all obtained from the same sample, sequenced in a study of blood T cell repertoires in COVID-19. The assay was immunoSEQ multiplex PCR, and TCRdb's table has in-frame clones only and misses some. The data show about 74,000 clones, with 90% seen just once and approximately 1.5% held by the top ten. Sequences were obtained from peripheral blood. These receptors were obtained from a man aged 50 to 60 with acute or convalescent COVID-19.

This chain connects TRBV19 to TRBJ2-7; 8 bases fit TRBD1. The CDR3 is 13 amino acids. Germline V lookup: CDR1 LNHDA, CDR2 SQIVND (reference sequence). With 6 bases clipped from V and 5 bases from J, the junction kept 6 bases outside the gene matches. CDR3 amino acids: CASRNQDRDEQYV. DNA of the CDR3: TGTGCCAGTAGGAACCAGGACAGGGACGAGCAGTACGTC.

The chain uses TRBV6-1 and TRBJ2-1; 11 bases match TRBD2. Germline trimming cut 4 bases from V and 5 bases from J; bases unmatched to any gene: 7. The germline gives CDR1 MNHNS, CDR2 SASEGT. This CDR3 region has 16 residues. CDR3 in amino acids: CASSGLTSGVNNEQFF. The CDR3 DNA sequence: TGTGCCAGCAGTGGGCTGACTAGCGGGGTTAACAATGAGCAGTTCTTC.

The chain carries TRBV12-5 and TRBJ2-5; unclear D gene. V was pared by 7 bases and J by 4 bases, with 4 bases between. Germline CDR1 and CDR2: LGHNT and FRNRAP. The CDR3 is 10 amino acids. CDR3 loop: CASDSETQYF. Here the CDR3 DNA reads TGTGCTAGTGACTCAGAGACCCAGTACTTC.

A few counts support this clone. V usage is TRBV6-6 and J usage is TRBJ1-2; D gene ambiguous. This CDR3 region has 12 residues. Trimming shortened V by 5 bases and J by 8 bases, and 12 bases separated the two germline ends. CDR1 MNHNY and CDR2 SVGAGI come from the germline V gene (reference sequence). The CDR3 DNA is TGTGCCAGCAGTAATACCCGGTCCGGCTACACCTTC. Translation: CASSNTRSGYTF.

The V gene is TRBV27, the J gene TRBJ1-5; TRBD1 matches 8 bases. Looked up from germline, CDR1 is MNHEY and CDR2 is SMNVEV (reference sequence). Trimming removed 5 bases from V and 10 bases from J; junction bases left unmatched: 22. The CDR3 contains 18 residues. CDR3 bases: TGTGCCAGCAGTGACAGGGGACCCTCTCCGTTATCAATCGACCCCCAGCATTTT. This encodes CASSDRGPSPLSIDPQHF.

The chain carries TRBV30 and TRBJ2-3; 9 positions agree with TRBD2. The V gene end was trimmed by 3 bases and the J gene end by 0 bases; junction bases not matched to a gene: 4. CDR3 size: 15 residues. Germline CDR1 reads GTSNPN; CDR2 reads SVGIG (reference sequence). The CDR3: CAWSRLAASTDTQYF. Written as DNA, the CDR3 is TGTGCCTGGAGCCGACTAGCGGCGAGCACAGATACGCAGTATTTT. Combining the CDR3 with reference TRBV30 and TRBJ2-3 gives the whole variable domain SQTIHQWPATLVQPVGSPLSLECTVEGTSNPNLYWYRQAAGRGLQLLFYSVGIGQISSEVPQNLSASRPQDRQFILSSKKLLLSDSGFYLCAWSRLAASTDTQYFGPGTRLTVL.

The rearrangement joins TRBV4-3 to TRBJ2-3; the match to TRBD2 covers 11 bases. The CDR3 runs to 17 residues. Germline lookup yields CDR1 LGHNA and CDR2 YSLEER. V lost 0 bases, J lost 2 bases, and 4 bases stayed unmatched. CDR3 bases: TGCGCCAGCAGCCAAGACCCGACTAGCGGGGACACAGATACGCAGTATTTT. Translating it yields CASSQDPTSGDTDTQYF.

V is TRBV12-3 or TRBV12-4 and J is TRBJ2-3; D unclear. The V end was cut by 8 bases, the J end by 4 bases, with 13 bases between. The CDR3 is made up of 13 amino acids. The CDR3 protein is CASRNPIADTQYF. DNA for the CDR3: TGTGCCAGCCGCAACCCTATTGCAGATACGCAGTATTTT.

The chain links TRBV28 to TRBJ2-7, with TRBD1 as a possible D gene (6 bases). V gave up 9 bases and J gave up 1 base, with 13 bases separating them. Germline-derived CDR1 and CDR2 are MDHEN and SYDVKM. CDR3 length: 13 residues. Here the CDR3 reads CASRIQGSYEQYF. In nucleotides, the CDR3 is TGTGCCAGTAGGATACAGGGATCCTACGAGCAGTACTTC.

CDR3 residues: CASSQQGGGQPQHF. The CDR3 bases are TGTGCCAGCTCCCAGCAAGGGGGGGGTCAGCCCCAGCATTTT. The rearrangement uses TRBV18 and TRBJ1-5; tentative D call: TRBD1 (6 bases). V gave up 6 bases and J gave up 6 bases, with 15 bases separating them. The CDR3 is made up of 14 amino acids. Germline V gene sequence: CDR1 KGHSH, CDR2 LQKENI.

The CDR3 spells CASSLGAGTGDNEQYF. The CDR3 DNA follows: TGCGCCAGCAGCTTAGGAGCCGGGACAGGGGACAACGAGCAGTACTTC. The gene calls are TRBV5-1 and TRBJ2-7, with TRBD1 identical over 10 bases. This CDR3 comprises 16 residues. The V gene's germline CDR1 is SGHRS and CDR2 YFSETQ. V trimming: 2 bases; J trimming: 5 bases; junction bases outside the gene matches: 10.

This chain uses TRBV4-3 with TRBJ1-3; 7 nucleotides line up with TRBD1. Losses at the gene ends were 4 bases for V and 0 bases for J; bases not matched to a gene: 12. Germline values: CDR1 LGHNA, CDR2 YSLEER. The CDR3 spans 18 residues. The CDR3: CASSRRQGWVFSGNTIYF. The CDR3 DNA reads TGCGCCAGCAGCCGGAGACAGGGATGGGTTTTCTCTGGAAACACCATATATTTT.

The CDR3 DNA is TGCAGTGCCCTCCAGGGCCCCTTGCTCCACTTT. Its protein product is CSALQGPLLHF. The chain has TRBV20-1 and TRBJ1-6; D is possibly TRBD1 (5 bases). V gave up 6 bases and J gave up 16 bases, with 16 bases separating them. The germline V gene has CDR1 DFQATT and CDR2 SNEGSKA (reference sequence). CDR3 length: 11 residues.

The chain is built from TRBV7-3 and TRBJ2-2, with D hard to call. CDR3 length: 14 amino acids. V shed 3 bases and J shed 2 bases, with 7 bases lying between them. Per the germline V gene, CDR1 is SGHTA and CDR2 is FQGTGA. Here the CDR3 DNA reads TGTGCCAGCAGCTTGTACAGAAACACCGGGGAGCTGTTTTTT. Amino acid sequence: CASSLYRNTGELFF.

This chain connects TRBV30 to TRBJ1-2; perhaps TRBD1 as D (6 bases). The CDR3 loop spans 12 amino acids. Germline values: CDR1 GTSNPN, CDR2 SVGIG (reference sequence). With 3 bases removed from V and 3 bases from J, the gap between germline ends came to 8 bases. The CDR3 loop is CAWSKGDYGYTF. The CDR3 DNA is TGTGCCTGGAGCAAGGGGGACTATGGCTACACCTTC.

Concerning this clone itself: At one boundary the junction diverges from the germline segment, which might be a read error. This rearrangement joins TRBV20-1 to TRBJ2-3; 11 bases align to TRBD1. Germline V lookup: CDR1 DFQATT, CDR2 SNEGSKA (reference sequence). The CDR3 runs to 11 residues. The CDR3 DNA follows: TGCAGTGCTAGACCGGGACAGGGGGGTGATTTT. This codes for CSARPGQGGDF.

The rearrangement joins TRBV18 to TRBJ2-5, with TRBD1 matching 12 bases. CDR1 and CDR2 (germline): KGHSH, LQKENI. The CDR3 length is 15 residues. J was trimmed by 5 bases and V by 3 bases; bases with no gene match: 4. The CDR3 is CASSPGQGASETQYF. The CDR3 DNA reads as TGTGCCAGCTCACCGGGACAGGGGGCGAGTGAGACCCAGTACTTC.

The sample holds one count of this clone. This chain uses TRBV27 with TRBJ2-7, with 7 bases that match TRBD2. CDR3 length: 15 amino acids. From germline, CDR1 is MNHEY and CDR2 SMNVEV (reference sequence). V lost 5 bases and J lost 0; bases outside the gene matches: 7. CDR3 nucleotide sequence: TGTGCCAGCAGTCCCCACGGGACTAACTCCTACGAGCAGTACTTC. Residues: CASSPHGTNSYEQYF.

Worth noting for this clone: Other DNA sequences in this specimen translate into the identical CDR3. This chain joins TRBV5-1 and TRBJ2-3, with D perhaps matching TRBD2 (6 bases). V lost 2 bases and J 0 bases, leaving 10 bases between the germline ends. The germline gives CDR1 SGHRS, CDR2 YFSETQ. The CDR3 loop spans 15 amino acids. CDR3 residues: CASSFAGTSTDTQYF. CDR3 coding DNA: TGCGCCAGCAGCTTCGCAGGGACTAGCACAGATACGCAGTATTTT.

The J gene is TRBJ2-1, the V gene TRBV3-1 (or the pseudogene TRBV3-2); 12 bases are a match to TRBD2. The CDR3 is made up of 19 amino acids. Per germline, CDR1 LGHDT and CDR2 YNNKEL (reference sequence). The J segment lost 4 bases and the V segment lost 0 bases, leaving 10 bases of the junction unmatched. The CDR3 here is CASSQDRGLAGLGYNEQFF. CDR3 in DNA: TGTGCCAGCAGCCAAGATCGAGGACTAGCGGGGTTGGGGTACAATGAGCAGTTCTTC.

The chain carries TRBV2 and TRBJ1-1; weak D call: TRBD1 (6 bases). Trimming pared 10 bases from V and 0 bases from J, leaving 15 bases between. The germline gives CDR1 SNHLY, CDR2 FYNNEI. CDR3 length: 14 amino acids. CDR3 region: CATKTGSMNTEAFF. The CDR3 nucleotides read TGTGCCACCAAGACAGGCTCCATGAACACTGAAGCTTTCTTT.

The chain couples TRBV4-3 to TRBJ1-4; a possible D gene is TRBD1 (5 bases). The CDR3 extends over 16 amino acids. Germline V gives CDR1 LGHNA, CDR2 YSLEER. Trimming removed 0 bases from V and 8 bases from J, with 16 bases in between. CDR3 region: CASSQDSAGNREKLFF. The CDR3 DNA sequence: TGCGCCAGCAGCCAAGATTCGGCAGGGAATCGAGAAAAACTGTTTTTT.

This clone was observed once. CDR3 in DNA: TGTGCCTGGAATAATAGGCCAGGGGAAGGCTACACCTTC. Its translation is CAWNNRPGEGYTF. The chain links TRBV30 to TRBJ1-2, with D possibly being TRBD1 (6 bases). The CDR3 runs 13 residues. The germline V and J ends were trimmed by 4 bases and 8 bases, with 17 bases remaining between them. Germline V gene data show CDR1 as GTSNPN and CDR2 as SVGIG (reference sequence). The complete variable domain, with remaining parts taken from reference TRBV30 and TRBJ1-2, reads SQTIHQWPATLVQPVGSPLSLECTVEGTSNPNLYWYRQAAGRGLQLLFYSVGIGQISSEVPQNLSASRPQDRQFILSSKKLLLSDSGFYLCAWNNRPGEGYTFGSGTRLTVV.

The chain has TRBV12-3 or TRBV12-4 and TRBJ2-7, with 7 positions matching TRBD1. The CDR3 is made up of 13 amino acids. With 3 bases clipped from V and 3 bases from J, the junction kept 2 bases outside the gene matches. The chain's CDR3 is CASSLRQGYEQYF. Here the CDR3 DNA reads TGTGCCAGCAGTTTGCGACAGGGCTACGAGCAGTACTTC.

The rearrangement uses TRBV6-2 or TRBV6-3 and TRBJ1-1; D perhaps matches TRBD1 (5 bases). The CDR3 runs to 18 residues. From germline, CDR1 is MNHEY and CDR2 SVGEGT. The germline V and J ends were trimmed by 0 bases and 0 bases, with 17 bases remaining between them. In DNA, the CDR3 is TGTGCCAGCAGTTACTCTGAGTACAGGAGACAATTGAACACTGAAGCTTTCTTT. Translated: CASSYSEYRRQLNTEAFF.

The V and J genes are TRBV28 and TRBJ2-5; 7 bases are a match to TRBD1. The CDR3 totals 17 residues. V shed 3 bases and J 0 bases; nucleotides not matched to a gene: 10. Germline-derived CDR1 and CDR2 are MDHEN and SYDVKM. In DNA form, the CDR3 reads TGTGCCAGCAGTTTGGGGGCACAGGGGTCTCACCAAGAGACCCAGTACTTC. Amino acid sequence: CASSLGAQGSHQETQYF.

The chain joins TRBV3-1 (or the pseudogene TRBV3-2) to TRBJ1-2; D unclear. V lost 5 bases and J 8 bases, leaving 15 bases between the germline ends. This CDR3 spans 13 amino acids. Germline V lookup: CDR1 LGHDT, CDR2 YNNKEL (reference sequence). DNA for the CDR3: TGTGCCAGCAGCGAATACAAGGGAGGCGGCTACACCTTC. Its protein is CASSEYKGGGYTF.

The chain employs TRBV9 and TRBJ1-4, with 8 bases lining up with TRBD1. This CDR3 has 14 residues. Germline V lookup: CDR1 SGDLS, CDR2 YYNGEE. Germline trimming cut 1 base from V and 7 bases from J; bases unmatched to any gene: 3. The CDR3 nucleotides read TGTGCCAGCAGCGTATCAGGGGGCCCTGAAAAACTGTTTTTT. This sequence encodes CASSVSGGPEKLFF.

This clone occurred once. The rearrangement links TRBV7-2 to TRBJ1-5, with TRBD1 identical over 9 bases. The V segment lost 5 bases and the J segment 6 bases; nucleotides outside the gene matches: 8. The CDR3 is 15 amino acids. Germline CDR1 SGHTA, CDR2 FQGNSA. As DNA, the CDR3 is TGTGCCAGCAGCCCTCGGACAGGGGTAGGTCAGCCCCAGCATTTT. It translates to CASSPRTGVGQPQHF. Full variable domain (missing parts from reference TRBV7-2 and TRBJ1-5): GAGVSQSPSNKVTEKGKDVELRCDPISGHTALYWYRQSLGQGLEFLIYFQGNSAPDKSGLPSDRFSAERTGGSVSTLTIQRTQQEDSAVYLCASSPRTGVGQPQHFGDGTRLSIL.

This chain joins TRBV6-5 and TRBJ1-5; a possible D gene is TRBD1 (5 bases). Per germline, CDR1 MNHEY and CDR2 SVGAGI. The V and J ends lost 4 bases and 2 bases respectively, with 12 bases between them. CDR3 length equals 15 residues. CDR3: CASSSLGQGNQPQHF. CDR3 nucleotides: TGTGCCAGCAGTTCCCTGGGGCAGGGCAATCAGCCCCAGCATTTT.